What follows describes a single TCR beta chain. Antigen specificity is unknown. PCR primers comprised 60 Vbeta and 13 Jbeta primers. TCRdb's table, derived via immunoSEQ multiplex PCR, lists solely in-frame clones and lacks some. The sample has 150,000 to 200,000 clones; around four fifths are singletons. These data originate in a study of cytomegalovirus exposure and HLA in healthy donors. This CDR3 contains 14 residues. Trimming stripped 2 bases from V and 3 bases from J, with 9 bases between. CDR1 and CDR2 (germline): MNHEY, SVGAGI. Findings and caveats of the study: Analysis performed later found more than 15,000 TCR beta sequences associated with HLA alleles at 0.05 false discovery rate.

The rearrangement links TRBV6-5 to TRBJ2-3; D might be TRBD2 (5 bases). The sequence came from a male donor in good health and CMV-seronegative. The sample comprised PBMCs. The CDR3 nucleotides read TGTGCCAGCAGTTACGCAACTAGTACAGATACGCAGTATTTT. It translates to CASSYATSTDTQYF.